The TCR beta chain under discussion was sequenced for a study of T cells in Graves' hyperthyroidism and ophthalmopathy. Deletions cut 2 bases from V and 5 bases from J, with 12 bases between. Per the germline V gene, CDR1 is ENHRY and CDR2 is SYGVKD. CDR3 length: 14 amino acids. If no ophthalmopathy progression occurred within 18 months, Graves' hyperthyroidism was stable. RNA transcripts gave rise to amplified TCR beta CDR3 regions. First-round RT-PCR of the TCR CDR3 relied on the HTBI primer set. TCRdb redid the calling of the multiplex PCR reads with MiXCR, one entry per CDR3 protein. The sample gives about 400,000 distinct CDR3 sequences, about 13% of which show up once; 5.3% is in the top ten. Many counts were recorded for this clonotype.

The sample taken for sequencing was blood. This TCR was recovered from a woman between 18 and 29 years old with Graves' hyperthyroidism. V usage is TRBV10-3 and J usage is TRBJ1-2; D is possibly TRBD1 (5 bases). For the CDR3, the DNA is TGTGCCATCAGTGAGGGTAGACAGATTTATGGCTACACCTTC. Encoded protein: CAISEGRQIYGYTF.